One sample yielded the 5 T cell receptor beta chains listed below, sequenced in a study of T cell responses to AZD1222 COVID-19 vaccine. This table comes from immunoSEQ multiplex PCR, and its TCRdb copy is limited to in-frame clones, with some not included. The data show over 120,000 clones, and the top ten clones hold over 2%. The sample was peripheral blood. These receptor sequences come from an adult in good health.

The chain employs TRBV29-1 and TRBJ1-2; a possible D gene is TRBD1 (5 bases). The ends were cut back, 4 bases at V and 6 bases at J, with 18 bases in the middle. Germline loops: CDR1 SQVTM, CDR2 ANQGSEA. The CDR3 has 14 residues. The CDR3 coding sequence is TGCAGCGTTGCCCGGGACCGGGGGTATGATGGCTACACCTTC. Translated: CSVARDRGYDGYTF.

This chain joins TRBV19 and TRBJ1-2; tentative D call: TRBD1 (5 bases). This CDR3 region has 15 residues. Germline V gives CDR1 LNHDA, CDR2 SQIVND (reference sequence). V lost 6 bases, J lost 3 bases, and 17 bases lay in between. DNA of the CDR3: TGTGCCAGTAGCCCCCCTCCAGGGAGGGACTATGGCTACACCTTC. Translated, it gives CASSPPPGRDYGYTF.

The genes are TRBV30 and TRBJ1-5, with D unresolved. CDR1 and CDR2 (germline): GTSNPN, SVGIG (reference sequence). The CDR3 extends over 13 amino acids. Trimming shortened V by 5 bases and J by 0 bases, and 8 bases separated the two germline ends. For the CDR3, the DNA is TGTGCCTGGGGACTTTATAGCAATCAGCCCCAGCATTTT. It specifies CAWGLYSNQPQHF.

The chain employs TRBV6-5 and TRBJ1-2, with D uncertain. Germline CDR1 reads MNHEY; CDR2 reads SVGAGI. Trimming shortened V by 4 bases and J by 8 bases, and 11 bases separated the two germline ends. The CDR3 runs to 12 residues. The CDR3 DNA is TGTGCCAGCAGTTTTGTCGGGGAAGGCTACACCTTC. Translating it yields CASSFVGEGYTF.

This CDR3 reads CASSLAGMGLQDYTF. The CDR3 DNA is TGTGCCAGCAGCTTGGCGGGTATGGGGCTTCAGGACTACACCTTC. The chain has TRBV5-6 and TRBJ1-2, with a possible D match to TRBD1 (5 bases). Trimming took off 0 bases at V and 10 bases at J, with 19 bases between the two ends. The germline gives CDR1 SGHDT, CDR2 YYEEEE. The CDR3 runs to 15 residues.